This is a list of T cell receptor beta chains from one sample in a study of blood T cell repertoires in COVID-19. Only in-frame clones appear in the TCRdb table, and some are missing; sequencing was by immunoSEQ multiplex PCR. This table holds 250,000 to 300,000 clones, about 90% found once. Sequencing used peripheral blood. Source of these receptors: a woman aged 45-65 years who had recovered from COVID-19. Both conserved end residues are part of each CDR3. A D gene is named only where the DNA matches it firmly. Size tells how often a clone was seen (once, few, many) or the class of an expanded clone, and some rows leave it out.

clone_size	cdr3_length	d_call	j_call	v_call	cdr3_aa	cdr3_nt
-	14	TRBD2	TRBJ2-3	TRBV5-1	CASSWGASGNTQYF	TGCGCCAGCAGCTGGGGGGCTAGCGGGAATACGCAGTATTTT
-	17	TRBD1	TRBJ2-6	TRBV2	CASIPGTGGFGANVLTF	TGTGCCAGCATCCCCGGGACAGGGGGCTTTGGGGCCAACGTCCTGACTTTC
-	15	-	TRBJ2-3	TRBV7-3	CASSLTGGRTDTQYF	TGTGCCAGCAGCTTAACCGGGGGGCGCACAGATACGCAGTATTTT
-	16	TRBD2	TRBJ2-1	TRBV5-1	CASSYFTSGGAGEQFF	TGCGCCAGCAGCTACTTCACTAGCGGGGGGGCAGGTGAGCAGTTCTTC
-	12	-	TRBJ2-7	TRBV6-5	CASSSTGYEQYF	TGTGCCAGCAGCTCGACAGGCTACGAGCAGTACTTC
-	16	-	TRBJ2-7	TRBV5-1	CASSLDDRSSSYEQYF	TGCGCCAGCAGCTTGGACGACAGGTCCAGCTCCTACGAGCAGTACTTC
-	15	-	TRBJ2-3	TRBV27	CASSYELAVTDTQYF	TGTGCCAGCAGTTATGAACTAGCCGTCACAGATACGCAGTATTTT
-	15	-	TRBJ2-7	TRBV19	CASSIADRSSYEQYF	TGTGCCAGTAGTATCGCGGACAGATCTTCCTACGAGCAGTACTTC
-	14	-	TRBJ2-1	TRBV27	CASSSSLGGNEQFF	TGTGCCAGCAGTTCGTCACTAGGGGGCAATGAGCAGTTCTTC
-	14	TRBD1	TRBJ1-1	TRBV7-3	CASRTGQGATEAFF	TGTGCCAGCAGAACCGGACAGGGGGCCACTGAAGCTTTCTTT
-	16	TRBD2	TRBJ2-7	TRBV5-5	CASSLTLTSGIYEQYF	TGTGCCAGCAGCTTAACACTGACTAGCGGGATCTACGAGCAGTACTTC
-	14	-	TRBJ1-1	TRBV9	CASSVGGSGTEAFF	TGTGCCAGCAGCGTAGGAGGGTCTGGAACTGAAGCTTTCTTT
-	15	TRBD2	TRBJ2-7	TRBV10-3	CAISDPSGGPYEQYF	TGTGCCATCAGTGACCCTAGCGGGGGCCCCTACGAGCAGTACTTC
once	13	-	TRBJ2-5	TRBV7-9	CASSINRLETQYF	TGTGCCAGCAGCATTAATCGACTAGAGACCCAGTACTTC
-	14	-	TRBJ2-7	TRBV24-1	CATSDPRSDYEQYF	TGTGCCACCAGTGATCCACGGTCCGACTACGAGCAGTACTTC
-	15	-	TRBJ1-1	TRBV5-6	CASSLRGNTFFGAFF	TGTGCCAGCAGCTTGAGGGGGAATACTTTTTTTGGAGCTTTCTTT
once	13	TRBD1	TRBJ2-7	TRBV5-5	CASSLQGDYEQYF	TGTGCCAGCAGTCTCCAGGGGGACTACGAGCAGTACTTC
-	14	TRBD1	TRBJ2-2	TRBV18	CASRTGVDTGELFF	TGTGCCAGCCGGACAGGGGTAGACACCGGGGAGCTGTTTTTT
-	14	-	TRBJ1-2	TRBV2	CASRALGDNYGYTF	TGTGCCAGCAGAGCCCTCGGAGATAACTATGGCTACACCTTC
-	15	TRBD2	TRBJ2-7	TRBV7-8	CASSPELSGRDEQYF	TGTGCCAGCAGCCCCGAGCTCAGCGGGAGAGACGAGCAGTACTTC
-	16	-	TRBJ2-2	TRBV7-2	CASRLASRGYTGELFF	TGTGCCAGCAGATTAGCGAGTAGGGGGTACACCGGGGAGCTGTTTTTT
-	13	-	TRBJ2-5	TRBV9	CASSVHQEETQYF	TGTGCCAGCAGCGTACATCAGGAAGAGACCCAGTACTTC
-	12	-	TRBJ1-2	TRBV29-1	CSVGGGPYGYTF	TGCAGCGTTGGAGGAGGGCCATATGGCTACACCTTC
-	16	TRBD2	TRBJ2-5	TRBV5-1	CASSLAAGGLQETQYF	TGCGCCAGCAGCTTGGCGGCGGGGGGCCTCCAAGAGACCCAGTACTTC
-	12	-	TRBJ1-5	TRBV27	CASSSGIQPQHF	TGTGCCAGCAGTTCAGGGATCCAGCCCCAGCATTTT
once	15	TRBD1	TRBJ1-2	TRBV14	CASSLPGQQNYGYTF	TGTGCCAGCAGCCTCCCGGGACAGCAAAACTATGGCTACACCTTC
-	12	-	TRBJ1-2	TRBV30	CAWSGAFYGYTF	TGTGCCTGGAGTGGAGCATTCTATGGCTACACCTTC
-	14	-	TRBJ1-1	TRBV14	CASSQDNWNTEAFF	TGTGCCAGCAGCCAAGATAACTGGAACACTGAAGCTTTCTTT
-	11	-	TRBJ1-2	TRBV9	CASGGAPGYTF	TGTGCCAGCGGGGGGGCGCCTGGCTACACCTTC
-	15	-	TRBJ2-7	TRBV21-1	CASSRVTGSSYEQYF	TGTGCCAGCAGCAGAGTCACAGGGAGCTCCTACGAGCAGTACTTC
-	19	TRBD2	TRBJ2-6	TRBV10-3	CAISGIFSGGPPGANVLTF	TGTGCCATCAGTGGGATCTTTAGCGGGGGGCCGCCTGGGGCCAACGTCCTGACTTTC
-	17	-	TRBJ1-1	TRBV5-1	CASSLGARGGVDTEAFF	TGCGCCAGCAGCTTGGGAGCCAGGGGAGGGGTGGACACTGAAGCTTTCTTT
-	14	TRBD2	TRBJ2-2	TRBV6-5	CASTLTSGPGELFF	TGTGCCAGCACCCTGACTAGCGGGCCCGGGGAGCTGTTTTTT
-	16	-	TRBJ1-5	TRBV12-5	CASGSPGGVSNQPQHF	TGTGCTAGTGGTTCCCCGGGAGGCGTTAGCAATCAGCCCCAGCATTTT
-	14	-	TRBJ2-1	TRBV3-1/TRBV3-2	CASTPSLSYNEQFF	TGTGCCAGCACCCCCTCCCTATCCTACAATGAGCAGTTCTTC
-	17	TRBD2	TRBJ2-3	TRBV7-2	CASSFSPPGGHTDTQYF	TGTGCCAGCAGCTTTTCCCCCCCGGGGGGGCACACAGATACGCAGTATTTT
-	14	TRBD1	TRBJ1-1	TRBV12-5	CASGPGQGGTEAFF	TGTGCTAGTGGTCCCGGACAGGGTGGCACTGAAGCTTTCTTT
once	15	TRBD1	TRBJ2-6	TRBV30	CAWRSTGAGANVLTF	TGTGCCTGGAGGAGCACAGGGGCTGGGGCCAACGTCCTGACTTTC
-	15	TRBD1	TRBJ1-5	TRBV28	CASSLTGQGDQPQHF	TGTGCCAGCAGTTTAACTGGACAGGGGGATCAGCCCCAGCATTTT
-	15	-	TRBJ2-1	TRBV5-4	CASSLEGGSYNEQFF	TGTGCCAGCAGCTTGGAAGGGGGCTCCTACAATGAGCAGTTCTTC
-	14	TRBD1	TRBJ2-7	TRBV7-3	CASSQKDRTYEQYF	TGTGCCAGCAGCCAAAAGGACAGGACGTACGAGCAGTACTTC
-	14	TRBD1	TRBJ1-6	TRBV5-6	CASSLSQGSSPLHF	TGTGCCAGCAGCTTGTCACAGGGGAGTTCACCCCTCCACTTT
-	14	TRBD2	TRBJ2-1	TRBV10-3	CAISTSGYTDEQFF	TGTGCCATCAGTACTAGCGGTTATACGGATGAGCAGTTCTTC
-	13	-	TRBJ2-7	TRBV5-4	CASSPGQNYEQYF	TGTGCCAGCAGCCCTGGACAGAACTACGAGCAGTACTTC
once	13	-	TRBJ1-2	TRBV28	CASKPREDYGYTF	TGTGCCAGCAAGCCCCGTGAGGACTATGGCTACACCTTC
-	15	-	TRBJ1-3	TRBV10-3	CAISGLAGTGNTIYF	TGTGCCATCAGTGGGTTGGCGGGGACTGGAAACACCATATATTTT
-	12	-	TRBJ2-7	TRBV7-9	CASSLGSDEQYF	TGTGCCAGCAGCTTAGGGAGCGACGAGCAGTACTTC
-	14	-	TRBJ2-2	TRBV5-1	CASNDRANTGELFF	TGCGCCAGCAATGACAGAGCGAACACCGGGGAGCTGTTTTTT
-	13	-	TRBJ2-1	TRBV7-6	CASSLAPVNEQFF	TGTGCCAGCAGCTTAGCGCCGGTAAATGAGCAGTTCTTC